What follows are 2 T cell receptor beta chains derived from one specimen sequenced in a study of T-cell memory formation after mild COVID-19. Each CDR3 protein gets one entry after TCRdb re-called the 5' RACE reads with MiXCR. The sample consists of 130,000 to 150,000 distinct CDR3 sequences, about 6.1% of them appearing once. Sequencing was done on a sample of PBMCs or a T cell subset sorted from them (not recorded which). The receptors originated from an adult woman who had mild COVID-19 (a few samples of this study predate the infection). Cell type and time point are not known.

To note about this clonotype: This may come from a read error, since a much larger clone is one base off. The chain carries TRBV7-9 and TRBJ1-3; possibly TRBD1 for D (5 bases). This CDR3 region has 14 residues. Trimming left V 5 bases short and J 9 bases short, with 17 bases between. In germline, CDR1 is SEHNR, CDR2 FQNEAQ (reference sequence). The CDR3 DNA sequence: TGTGCCAGCAGCCCCCGCAGGGTAGTTGGCACCATATATTTT. It encodes CASSPRRVVGTIYF.

This clonotype turned up a few times. The chain links TRBV6-5 to TRBJ1-5; no reliable D call. The ends were cut back, 0 bases at V and 0 bases at J, with 9 bases in the middle. Germline CDR1 and CDR2: MNHEY and SVGAGI. The CDR3 is 16 residues long. In nucleotides, the CDR3 is TGTGCCAGCAGTTACTCAGGGCAGCATAGCAATCAGCCCCAGCATTTT. Translated, it gives CASSYSGQHSNQPQHF.